The clone carrying this T cell receptor (beta chain) came up a few times. These data come from a study of blood T cell repertoires in COVID-19. J gave up 6 bases and V 4 bases, and 5 bases lay outside the gene matches. In germline, CDR1 is SGHRS, CDR2 YFSETQ. CDR3 length equals 14 residues. Generated by immunoSEQ multiplex PCR, the TCRdb table keeps only in-frame clones and is missing some. This sample has 250,000 to 300,000 clones, with 89% found just once. The origin of this receptor is a woman in her fifties or sixties with acute or convalescent COVID-19. The material sequenced was peripheral blood. The chain uses TRBV5-1 and TRBJ2-2; 8 bases align to TRBD1. The CDR3 sequence is CASSQDREAGELFF. The CDR3 nucleotides are TGCGCCAGCAGCCAGGACAGGGAAGCCGGGGAGCTGTTTTTT.